The 29 T cell receptor beta chains below all came from one sample that was sequenced in a study of early T cells in non-severe SARS-CoV-2 infection. MiXCR, run by TCRdb on the 5' RACE reads, gives a single entry per CDR3 protein. The sample lists tens of thousands of distinct CDR3 sequences; about 16% were seen once. Here the sequenced sample was whole blood, taken at baseline. The receptors come from an adult who was a healthcare worker with PCR-confirmed SARS-CoV-2 infection or an uninfected control (not recorded which).

The chain recombines TRBV11-2 with TRBJ1-2; 10 bases line up with TRBD1. V lost 3 bases to trimming and J lost 8 bases; unmatched junction nucleotides: 12. The CDR3 contains 16 residues. Germline CDR1 and CDR2: SGHAT and FQNNGV. CDR3 region: CASSLGIPGQGTGYTF. CDR3 in DNA: TGTGCCAGCAGCTTGGGGATCCCGGGACAGGGGACGGGCTACACCTTC.

In this sample, this clonotype turned up a few times. The chain joins TRBV4-1 to TRBJ1-6; 7 nucleotides agree with TRBD1. V was pared by 5 bases and J by 5 bases, with 3 bases of the junction left unmatched. Looked up from germline, CDR1 is MGHRA and CDR2 is YSYEKL. CDR3 length: 14 residues. DNA of the CDR3: TGCGCCAGCAGCAAGGGACAGAATAATTCACCCCTCCACTTT. It is translated as CASSKGQNNSPLHF.

This clonotype was recorded a few times. The genes are TRBV4-2 and TRBJ2-2; TRBD2 agrees at 9 bases. CDR1 is LGHNA, CDR2 YNFKEQ, per germline. V lost 0 bases and J lost 0; bases outside the gene matches: 5. The CDR3 spans 18 residues. The DNA of the CDR3 is TGTGCCAGCAGCCAAGAAGGACTAGCGATCGCGAACACCGGGGAGCTGTTTTTT. This encodes CASSQEGLAIANTGELFF.

The DNA for the CDR3 is TGTGCAAGTCGCCTCCTGTTGGAGCAGTACTTC. Residues: CASRLLLEQYF. The genes are TRBV12-2 and TRBJ2-7; the table's D call TRBD1 went unverified against the DNA. TRBV12-2 is a listed pseudogene. The CDR3 runs to 11 residues.

This clonotype was found many times. The chain carries TRBV5-4 and TRBJ2-1; 9 bases match TRBD2. Germline V gene data show CDR1 as SGHNT and CDR2 as YYREEE (reference sequence). The CDR3 has 13 amino acids. V shed 0 bases and J 10 bases; nucleotides not matched to a gene: 2. CDR3 nucleotides: TGTGCCAGCAGCTTGGGGACTAGCGACGAGCAGTTCTTC. As protein: CASSLGTSDEQFF.

This sequence joins TRBV2 and TRBJ1-4; no reliable D call. This CDR3 is 11 amino acids long. Germline-derived CDR1 and CDR2 are SNHLY and FYNNEI. The V gene lost 6 bases and the J gene lost 3 bases, with 2 bases spanning the gap. CDR3 coding DNA: TGTGCCAGCAGATCTAATGAAAAACTGTTTTTT. Protein product: CASRSNEKLFF.

The V and J genes are TRBV20-1 and TRBJ2-1; D possibly corresponds to TRBD1 (5 bases). The germline V gene encodes CDR1 DFQATT and CDR2 SNEGSKA (reference sequence). The CDR3 covers 14 residues. The germline V and J ends were trimmed by 3 bases and 8 bases, with 17 bases remaining between them. The DNA for the CDR3 is TGCAGTGCTAGTAAAGGGGCTCGTTTTGATGAGCAGTTCTTC. It is translated as CSASKGARFDEQFF.

Only a few counts were recorded for this clonotype. The chain joins TRBV4-2 to TRBJ2-1, with 10 bases identical to TRBD2. The CDR3 consists of 15 residues. Germline assignment: CDR1 LGHNA and CDR2 YNFKEQ. V dropped 0 bases and J dropped 9; count of bases not matched to a gene: 5. This CDR3 is CASSQESGGAAEQFF. Here the CDR3 DNA reads TGTGCCAGCAGCCAAGAAAGCGGGGGGGCCGCTGAGCAGTTCTTC.

This clonotype was counted at least ten times. J is TRBJ1-1 and V is TRBV9; the match to TRBD1 covers 9 bases. CDR3 size: 14 residues. Germline V gene lookup returns CDR1 SGDLS and CDR2 YYNGEE. With 4 bases clipped from V and 1 base from J, the junction kept 2 bases outside the gene matches. The CDR3 spells CASSPGQGNTEAFF. The CDR3 region has the DNA TGTGCCAGCAGCCCGGGACAGGGGAACACTGAAGCTTTCTTT.

This clonotype was detected a few times. The genes are TRBV20-1 and TRBJ2-1, with 13 bases lining up with TRBD2. The CDR3 is 19 amino acids. Trimming took 1 base from V and 5 from J; bases not matched to a gene: 14. The V gene's germline CDR1 is DFQATT and CDR2 SNEGSKA (reference sequence). In DNA form, the CDR3 reads TGCAGTGCTAGAGTCAGAGGGAGGACTAGCGGGAGAGACCACAATGAGCAGTTCTTC. Residues: CSARVRGRTSGRDHNEQFF.

This clonotype was recorded only once. The V and J genes are TRBV12-3 or TRBV12-4 and TRBJ2-3; weak D call: TRBD2 (6 bases). The CDR3 runs to 13 residues. Trimming took 7 bases from V and 6 from J, leaving 14 bases between them. CDR3 nucleotides: TGTGCCAGCACCTGGGGAGGTTTTGATACGCAGTATTTT. Translated, it gives CASTWGGFDTQYF.

This clonotype has a single count. The rearrangement joins TRBV6-2 or TRBV6-3 to TRBJ2-7, with a possible D match to TRBD2 (7 bases). The V end was cut by 6 bases, the J end by 4 bases, with 10 bases between. The germline CDR1 and CDR2 sequences are MNHEY and SVGEGT. There are 12 residues in the CDR3. This chain's CDR3 is CASSGGLYEQYF. CDR3 coding DNA: TGTGCCAGCAGCGGGGGGCTGTACGAGCAGTACTTC.

V gene TRBV27 combines with J gene TRBJ1-1; D unclear. CDR1 and CDR2 from the germline V gene are MNHEY and SMNVEV (reference sequence). The CDR3 has 13 amino acids. V gave up 7 bases and J gave up 2 bases, with 11 bases separating them. The CDR3 nucleotides are TGTGCCAGCAAACCGGGAATTAACACTGAAGCTTTCTTT. Its translation is CASKPGINTEAFF.

The V gene is TRBV7-8, the J gene TRBJ1-6, with D unclear. Germline values: CDR1 SGHVS, CDR2 FQNEAQ. The CDR3 has 14 residues. Trimming shortened V by 2 bases and J by 2 bases, and 4 bases separated the two germline ends. The CDR3 coding sequence is TGTGCCAGCAGCTTACAGACCTATAATTCACCCCTCCACTTT. Translating it yields CASSLQTYNSPLHF.

This clonotype came up many times. The rearrangement joins TRBV4-2 to TRBJ2-3, with no clear D. The ends were cut back, 4 bases at V and 3 bases at J, with 8 bases in the middle. CDR1 and CDR2 from the germline V gene are LGHNA and YNFKEQ. CDR3 length equals 13 residues. In nucleotides, the CDR3 is TGTGCCAGCAGCCTCCCTCCGACAGATACGCAGTATTTT. Translation: CASSLPPTDTQYF.

This clonotype was counted ten times or more. This rearrangement joins TRBV12-3 or TRBV12-4 to TRBJ1-1, with D perhaps TRBD1 (5 bases). The CDR3 spans 16 residues. V dropped 5 bases and J dropped 1 base, with 17 bases sitting between them. The CDR3 bases are TGTGCCAGCAGTGATGGATCTGGGGGTTGGAACACTGAAGCTTTCTTT. As protein: CASSDGSGGWNTEAFF.

The chain carries TRBV12-3 or TRBV12-4 and TRBJ2-4; 8 positions match TRBD2. V trimming: 2 bases; J trimming: 0 bases; junction bases outside the gene matches: 15. This CDR3 contains 20 residues. In nucleotides, the CDR3 is TGTGCCAGCAGTTTACGCTTCCTTATGACTAGCGCCGTAGCCAAAAACATTCAGTACTTC. Translation gives CASSLRFLMTSAVAKNIQYF.

V usage is TRBV7-9 and J usage is TRBJ2-1, with D unresolved. CDR1 SEHNR and CDR2 FQNEAQ come from the germline V gene (reference sequence). Trimming cost V 1 base and J 1 base, with 8 bases left between them. The CDR3 runs to 15 residues. CDR3 coding DNA: TGTGCCAGCAGCTTAGGCCAGACTTCCTACAATGAGCAGTTCTTC. Translation gives CASSLGQTSYNEQFF. Complete variable domain (other parts from reference TRBV7-9 and TRBJ2-1): DTGVSQNPRHKITKRGQNVTFRCDPISEHNRLYWYRQTLGQGPEFLTYFQNEAQLEKSRLLSDRFSAERPKGSFSTLEIQRTEQGDSAMYLCASSLGQTSYNEQFFGPGTRLTVL.

This clonotype has just a few counts. The chain employs TRBV28 and TRBJ2-4; D perhaps matches TRBD1 (6 bases). Trimming cost V 3 bases and J 4 bases, with 13 bases left between them. The CDR3 consists of 15 residues. CDR1 and CDR2 from the germline V gene are MDHEN and SYDVKM. The CDR3 reads CASSFPQGAKNIQYF. The CDR3 DNA reads as TGTGCCAGCAGTTTTCCACAGGGTGCTAAAAACATTCAGTACTTC.

This clonotype was recorded a few times. V usage is TRBV27 and J usage is TRBJ1-2, with TRBD1 as a possible D gene (5 bases). The CDR3 is 14 residues long. The germline V gene has CDR1 MNHEY and CDR2 SMNVEV (reference sequence). V was trimmed by 1 base and J by 4 bases, leaving 10 bases between them. The CDR3 bases are TGTGCCAGCAGTTTATTGGGTCAGGGCTATGGCTACACCTTC. Protein sequence: CASSLLGQGYGYTF.

This clonotype has a handful of counts. The V and J genes are TRBV28 and TRBJ1-2; 7 bases are a match to TRBD1. This CDR3 comprises 13 residues. J was trimmed by 4 bases and V by 7 bases; bases with no gene match: 6. Germline lookup yields CDR1 MDHEN and CDR2 SYDVKM. The CDR3: CASTKQGPYGYTF. CDR3 in DNA: TGTGCCAGCACCAAACAGGGGCCCTATGGCTACACCTTC.

A few counts support this clonotype. The chain couples TRBV20-1 to TRBJ2-1; 14 nucleotides align to TRBD2. The CDR3 contains 17 residues. Germline-derived CDR1 and CDR2 are DFQATT and SNEGSKA (reference sequence). V was pared by 5 bases and J by 3 bases, with 9 bases of the junction left unmatched. The CDR3 sequence: CSAAARGLAGVYNEQFF. The CDR3 DNA reads as TGCAGTGCTGCGGCGCGGGGACTAGCGGGAGTCTACAATGAGCAGTTCTTC.

The rearrangement uses TRBV7-6 and TRBJ2-7; 9 nucleotides align to TRBD2. CDR3 length equals 15 residues. Germline V gene data show CDR1 as SGHVS and CDR2 as FNYEAQ. The ends lost 2 bases at V and 6 bases at J; junction bases unmatched: 8. CDR3 residues: CASSLFTSGRGEQYF. The CDR3 DNA sequence: TGTGCCAGCAGCTTATTTACTAGCGGGCGCGGCGAGCAGTACTTC.

The rearrangement joins TRBV7-8 to TRBJ2-1, with 12 nucleotides matching TRBD2. From germline, CDR1 is SGHVS and CDR2 FQNEAQ. Germline trimming cut 3 bases from V and 8 bases from J; bases unmatched to any gene: 5. There are 15 residues in the CDR3. The CDR3 spells CASSLVSSGRDEQFF. CDR3 coding DNA: TGTGCCAGCAGCTTGGTATCTAGCGGGAGGGATGAGCAGTTCTTC.

The chain has TRBV12-3 or TRBV12-4 and TRBJ2-7; the D is unclear. V was trimmed by 5 bases and J by 5 bases, leaving 16 bases between them. The CDR3 consists of 14 residues. CDR3 bases: TGTGCCAGCAGTCCCTCGTGGGGTGTACACGAGCAGTACTTC. This sequence encodes CASSPSWGVHEQYF.

This clonotype was counted a few times. The rearrangement joins TRBV5-4 to TRBJ2-7; TRBD2 matches 10 bases. The CDR3 covers 15 residues. Germline CDR1 and CDR2: SGHNT and YYREEE (reference sequence). The trim removed 4 bases at V and 3 bases at J, leaving 7 bases unmatched. The CDR3 here is CASSPRTSGLYEQYF. Written as DNA, the CDR3 is TGTGCCAGCAGCCCGCGGACTAGCGGACTCTACGAGCAGTACTTC.

The V gene is TRBV6-5, the J gene TRBJ1-1; D is unresolved. CDR3 length: 14 amino acids. Germline V CDR1 and CDR2: MNHEY, SVGAGI. V gave up 7 bases and J gave up 1 base, with 13 bases separating them. The CDR3 region is CASIGAGGNTEAFF. DNA for the CDR3: TGTGCCAGCATTGGTGCAGGCGGGAACACTGAAGCTTTCTTT.

This clonotype has more than one count but fewer than ten. The chain carries TRBV4-1 and TRBJ2-3, with 8 nucleotides matching TRBD2. Germline-derived CDR1 and CDR2 are MGHRA and YSYEKL. J was trimmed by 5 bases and V by 4 bases; bases with no gene match: 8. There are 15 residues in the CDR3. CDR3 sequence: CASSRLPGGQDTQYF. In DNA form, the CDR3 reads TGCGCCAGCAGCCGCTTGCCGGGGGGGCAAGATACGCAGTATTTT.

V and J are TRBV27 and TRBJ2-2; D not certain. The CDR3 is 16 residues long. V dropped 5 bases and J dropped 4 bases, with 17 bases sitting between them. The germline CDR1 and CDR2 sequences are MNHEY and SMNVEV (reference sequence). The CDR3 sequence is CASSPSVGDLTGELFF. CDR3 DNA: TGTGCCAGCAGTCCCTCCGTAGGAGACCTCACCGGGGAGCTGTTTTTT.